The TCR beta chain under discussion was sequenced for a study of memory CD4+ T cells and cytomegalovirus serostatus. For the study at large: Of the healthy Belgian adults, eight or nine were CMV seropositive and 20 to 30 seronegative. Notes on the study in general: CD4+ memory repertoires contained about 40% of the roughly 160 reported CMV TCRbeta sequences.

In the source study's methods: After removing out-of-frame reads, over 2 million distinct TCRbeta sequences remained. TCRdb keeps only in-frame clones here, not all; method: immunoSEQ multiplex PCR. D and trimming come from the DNA, and the V and J calls and clone size come from that table. The sample includes almost 55,000 clones, around 78% seen only once; the top ten take about 1.5%. A note on this clone: No antigen is known for it. Other DNA sequences of this sample code for an identical CDR3.

Single viable CD3+CD4+CD8-CD45RO+ cells were sorted as the memory CD4+ T cells. Donors' CMV status reflects serum IgG against pp150, pp28, p38, p52. The V gene lost 0 bases and the J gene lost 8 bases, with 8 bases spanning the gap. Germline V lookup: CDR1 SGHRS, CDR2 YFSETQ. The CDR3 covers 12 residues. The sample comprised memory CD4+ T cells from blood. The chain carries TRBV5-1 and TRBJ1-2; no firm D call. The clonotype was recovered from an adult in good health and CMV-seronegative. As DNA, the CDR3 is TGCGCCAGCAGCTTGGAGGGATACGGCTACACCTTC. The encoded protein is CASSLEGYGYTF.